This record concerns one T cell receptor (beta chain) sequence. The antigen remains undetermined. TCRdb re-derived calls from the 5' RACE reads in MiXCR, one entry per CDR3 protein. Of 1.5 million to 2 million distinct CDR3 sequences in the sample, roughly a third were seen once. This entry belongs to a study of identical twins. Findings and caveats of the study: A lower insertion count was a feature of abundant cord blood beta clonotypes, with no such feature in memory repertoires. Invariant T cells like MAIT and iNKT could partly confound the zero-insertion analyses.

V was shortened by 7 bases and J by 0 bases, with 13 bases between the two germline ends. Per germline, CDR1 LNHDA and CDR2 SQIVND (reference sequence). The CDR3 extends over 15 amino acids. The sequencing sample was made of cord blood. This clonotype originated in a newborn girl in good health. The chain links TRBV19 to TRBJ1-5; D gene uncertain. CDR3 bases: TGTGCCAGTAAAAAAGGTCAGCTTAGCAATCAGCCCCAGCATTTT. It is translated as CASKKGQLSNQPQHF.